This T cell receptor (beta chain) was observed in a study of blood T cells in healthy people across ages. It was with a sample-barcoded 5' primer and a J-beta primer mix that a second PCR of roughly 7 to 12 cycles was run. MiXCR, applied by TCRdb to the 5' RACE reads, yields one record per CDR3 protein. In the table there are approximately 780,000 distinct CDR3 sequences, about 26% of which are singletons. Donor samples were obtained from healthy Caucasian individuals from Russia, aged about 6 to 95. Each sample yielded at least 6.5 million isolated PBMCs. This clonotype was observed a few times. The germline V gene has CDR1 MNHEY and CDR2 SVGAGI. The V and J ends lost 0 bases and 7 bases respectively, with 16 bases between them. The CDR3 consists of 16 residues. These same records also appear under a second study, on T cells of mothers and their children.

Sequenced sample: blood. J is TRBJ2-4 and V is TRBV6-5; D is possibly TRBD1 (6 bases). The clonotype was recovered from a boy aged 5-17 years in good health. CDR3 nucleotide sequence: TGTGCCAGCAGTTACTCGGGTAGGGGACAAGTGAACATTCAGTACTTC. As protein: CASSYSGRGQVNIQYF.